This T cell receptor (beta chain) was observed in a study of cytomegalovirus exposure and HLA in healthy donors. Study observations and caveats: A later analysis by the authors found several of the most significant clusters apparently linked to common viral pathogens. Analyses of presence and absence presupposed an approximately uniform sequencing depth across donors.

Vbeta (60) and Jbeta (13) primers were used in the PCR. Generated by immunoSEQ multiplex PCR, the TCRdb table keeps only in-frame clones and is missing some. Here the sample spans roughly 140,000 clones, roughly four fifths being singletons. In germline, CDR1 is GTSNPN, CDR2 SVGIG (reference sequence). The CDR3 loop spans 12 amino acids. Trimming left V 7 bases short and J 4 bases short, with 14 bases between. Comments on this clone: Its target is unknown.

The sequencing input was PBMCs. The chain couples TRBV30 to TRBJ2-7, with TRBD2 as a possible D gene (6 bases). The receptor was isolated from a man aged 35 to 55 in good health and CMV-seropositive. DNA for the CDR3: TGTGCCTATTCACGGAGGGGATACGAGCAGTACTTC. Translated, it gives CAYSRRGYEQYF.